What follows describes a single T cell receptor (beta chain). This entry belongs to a study of blood T cell repertoires in COVID-19. Sequencing was performed with immunoSEQ multiplex PCR; in TCRdb, only in-frame clones are kept and a portion is missing. The sample shows more than 200,000 clones, 84% of them seen only once. Germline CDR1 and CDR2: SGHVS and FNYEAQ. The CDR3 runs to 16 residues. Trimming cost V 1 base and J 2 bases; bases outside gene matches: 7. The sequenced material came from peripheral blood. The source is a man aged 55-75 years with acute or convalescent COVID-19. The chain joins TRBV7-6 to TRBJ2-7; 8 nucleotides match TRBD2. CDR3: CASSLGAPAGAYEQYF. In DNA form, the CDR3 reads TGTGCCAGCAGCTTAGGGGCCCCAGCGGGGGCCTACGAGCAGTACTTC. Based on the CDR3 plus reference TRBV7-6 and TRBJ2-7, the full variable domain is GAGVSQSPRYKVTKRGQDVALRCDPISGHVSLYWYRQALGQGPEFLTYFNYEAQQDKSGLPNDRFSAERPEGSISTLTIQRTEQRDSAMYRCASSLGAPAGAYEQYFGPGTRLTVT.